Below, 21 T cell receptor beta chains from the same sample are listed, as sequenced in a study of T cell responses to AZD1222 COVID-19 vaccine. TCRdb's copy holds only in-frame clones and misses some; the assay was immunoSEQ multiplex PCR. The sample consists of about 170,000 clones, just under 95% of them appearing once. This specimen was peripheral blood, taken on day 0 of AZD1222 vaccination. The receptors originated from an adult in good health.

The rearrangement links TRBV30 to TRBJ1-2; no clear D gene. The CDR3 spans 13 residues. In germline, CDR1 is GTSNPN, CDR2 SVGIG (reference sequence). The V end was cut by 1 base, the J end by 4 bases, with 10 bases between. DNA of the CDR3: TGTGCCTGGAGTGCGGGCCGGGGCTATGGCTACACCTTC. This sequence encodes CAWSAGRGYGYTF. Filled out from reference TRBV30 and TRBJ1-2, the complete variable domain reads SQTIHQWPATLVQPVGSPLSLECTVEGTSNPNLYWYRQAAGRGLQLLFYSVGIGQISSEVPQNLSASRPQDRQFILSSKKLLLSDSGFYLCAWSAGRGYGYTFGSGTRLTVV.

The CDR3 spells CASSFGTSYSYEQYF. The DNA for the CDR3 is TGTGCCAGTAGCTTTGGGACCTCATACTCCTACGAGCAGTACTTC. The V and J genes are TRBV19 and TRBJ2-7; D tentatively reads TRBD1 or TRBD2 (5 bases each). Deletions cut 6 bases from V and 0 bases from J, with 15 bases between. The CDR3 consists of 15 residues. Germline V gene data show CDR1 as LNHDA and CDR2 as SQIVND (reference sequence).

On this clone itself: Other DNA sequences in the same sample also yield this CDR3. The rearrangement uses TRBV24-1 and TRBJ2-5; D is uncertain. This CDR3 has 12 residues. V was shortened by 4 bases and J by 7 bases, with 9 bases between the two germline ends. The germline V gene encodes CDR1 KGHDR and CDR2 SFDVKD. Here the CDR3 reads CATSDPLGTQYF. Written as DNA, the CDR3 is TGTGCCACCAGTGACCCCTTAGGGACCCAGTACTTC.

For the CDR3, the DNA is TGTGCCAGCAGCCCGGGACAGGGGGCAAGCGTCAATCAGCCCCAGCATTTT. Its protein is CASSPGQGASVNQPQHF. This chain links TRBV7-8 with TRBJ1-5; 12 nucleotides agree with TRBD1. This CDR3 comprises 17 residues. The germline gives CDR1 SGHVS, CDR2 FQNEAQ. V was pared by 5 bases and J by 3 bases, with 8 bases of the junction left unmatched.

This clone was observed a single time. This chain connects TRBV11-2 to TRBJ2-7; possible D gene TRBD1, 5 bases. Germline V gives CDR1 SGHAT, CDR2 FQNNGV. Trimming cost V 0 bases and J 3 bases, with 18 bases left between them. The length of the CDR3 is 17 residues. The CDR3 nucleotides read TGTGCCAGCAGCTTAGATCCAGGCGTGGGGCCCTTCTACGAGCAGTACTTC. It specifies CASSLDPGVGPFYEQYF.

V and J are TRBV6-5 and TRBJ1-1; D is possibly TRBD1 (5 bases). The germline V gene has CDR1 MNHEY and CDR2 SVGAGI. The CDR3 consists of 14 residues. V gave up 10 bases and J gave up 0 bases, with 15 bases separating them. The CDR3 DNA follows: TGTGCCACCATGAGGGAGGGGCTGAACACTGAAGCTTTCTTT. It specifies CATMREGLNTEAFF.

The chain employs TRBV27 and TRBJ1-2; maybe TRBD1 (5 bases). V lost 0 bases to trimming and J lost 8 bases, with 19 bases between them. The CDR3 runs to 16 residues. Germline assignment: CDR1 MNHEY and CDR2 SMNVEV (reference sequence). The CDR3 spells CASSLSGPGRAGGYTF. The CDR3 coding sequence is TGTGCCAGCAGTTTATCGGGGCCAGGCAGGGCTGGAGGCTACACCTTC.

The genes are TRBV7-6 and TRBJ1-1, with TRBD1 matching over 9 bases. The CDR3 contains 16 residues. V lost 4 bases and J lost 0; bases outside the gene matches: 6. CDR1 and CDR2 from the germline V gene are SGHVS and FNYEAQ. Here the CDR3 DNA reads TGTGCCAGCAGCTCAGGACAGGGGAACATGAACACTGAAGCTTTCTTT. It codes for CASSSGQGNMNTEAFF.

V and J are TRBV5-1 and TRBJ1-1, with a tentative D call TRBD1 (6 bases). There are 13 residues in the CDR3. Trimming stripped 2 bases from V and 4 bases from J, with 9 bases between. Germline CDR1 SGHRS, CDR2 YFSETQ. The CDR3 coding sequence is TGCGCCAGCAGCTTCGAAGGGGGCACTGAAGCTTTCTTT. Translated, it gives CASSFEGGTEAFF.

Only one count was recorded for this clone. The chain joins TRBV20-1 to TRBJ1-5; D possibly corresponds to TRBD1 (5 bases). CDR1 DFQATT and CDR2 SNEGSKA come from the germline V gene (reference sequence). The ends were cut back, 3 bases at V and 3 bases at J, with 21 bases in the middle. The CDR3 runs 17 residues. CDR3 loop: CSASVLGVDGDNQPQHF. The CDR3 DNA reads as TGCAGTGCTAGTGTTTTGGGGGTCGACGGAGACAATCAGCCCCAGCATTTT.

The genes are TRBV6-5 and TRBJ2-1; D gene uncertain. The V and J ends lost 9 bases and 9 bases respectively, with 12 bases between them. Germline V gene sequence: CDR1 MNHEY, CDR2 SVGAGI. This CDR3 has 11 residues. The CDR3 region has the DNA TGTGCCAGTATCTCGTGGGGTGAGCAGTTCTTC. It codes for CASISWGEQFF.

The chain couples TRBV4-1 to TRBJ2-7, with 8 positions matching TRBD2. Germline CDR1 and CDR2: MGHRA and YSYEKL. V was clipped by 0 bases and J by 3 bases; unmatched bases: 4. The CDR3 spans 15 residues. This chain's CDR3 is CASSQEGTRIYEQYF. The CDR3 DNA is TGCGCCAGCAGCCAAGAAGGGACTAGGATCTACGAGCAGTACTTC.

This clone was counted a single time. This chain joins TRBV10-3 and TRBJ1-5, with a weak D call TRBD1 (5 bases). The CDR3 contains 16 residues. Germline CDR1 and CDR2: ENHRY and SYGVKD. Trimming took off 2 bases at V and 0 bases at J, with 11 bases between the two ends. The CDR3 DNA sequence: TGTGCCATCAGTGAGATGGGACTCTATAGCAATCAGCCCCAGCATTTT. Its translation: CAISEMGLYSNQPQHF.

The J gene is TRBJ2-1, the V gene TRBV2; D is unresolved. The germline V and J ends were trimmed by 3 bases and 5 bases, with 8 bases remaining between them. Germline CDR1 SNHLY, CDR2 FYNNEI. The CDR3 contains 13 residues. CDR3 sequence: CASSDLVNNEQFF. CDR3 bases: TGTGCCAGCAGTGATCTGGTAAACAATGAGCAGTTCTTC.

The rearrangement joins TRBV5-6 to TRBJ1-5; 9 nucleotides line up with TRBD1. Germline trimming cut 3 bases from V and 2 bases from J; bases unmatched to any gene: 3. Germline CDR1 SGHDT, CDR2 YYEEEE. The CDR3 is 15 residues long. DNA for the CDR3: TGTGCCAGCAGCTGGGGGGACAGGGGCAATCAGCCCCAGCATTTT. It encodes CASSWGDRGNQPQHF. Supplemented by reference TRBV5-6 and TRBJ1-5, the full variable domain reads DAGVTQSPTHLIKTRGQQVTLRCSPKSGHDTVSWYQQALGQGPQFIFQYYEEEERQRGNFPDRFSGHQFPNYSSELNVNALLLGDSALYLCASSWGDRGNQPQHFGDGTRLSIL.

As DNA, the CDR3 is TGTGCCAGCAGTTTTATGGCTGATGGAGCTTTCTTT. Amino acids: CASSFMADGAFF. The chain uses TRBV12-3 or TRBV12-4 and TRBJ1-1; D remains unclear. Trimming cost V 3 bases and J 10 bases, with 12 bases left between them. The CDR3 is made up of 12 amino acids.

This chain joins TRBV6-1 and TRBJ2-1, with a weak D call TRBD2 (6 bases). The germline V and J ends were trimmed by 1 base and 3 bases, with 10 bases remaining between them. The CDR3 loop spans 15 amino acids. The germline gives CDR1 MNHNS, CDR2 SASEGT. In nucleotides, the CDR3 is TGTGCCAGCAGTGAAGAAAAGGGAGGCTACAATGAGCAGTTCTTC. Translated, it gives CASSEEKGGYNEQFF.

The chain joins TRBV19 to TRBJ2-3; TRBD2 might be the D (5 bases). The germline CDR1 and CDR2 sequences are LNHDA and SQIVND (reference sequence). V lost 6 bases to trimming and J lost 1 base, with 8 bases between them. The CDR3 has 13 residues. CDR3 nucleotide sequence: TGTGCCAGTAGCTACGGGGGCACAGATACGCAGTATTTT. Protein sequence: CASSYGGTDTQYF. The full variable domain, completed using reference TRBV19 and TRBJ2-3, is DGGITQSPKYLFRKEGQNVTLSCEQNLNHDAMYWYRQDPGQGLRLIYYSQIVNDFQKGDIAEGYSVSREKKESFPLTVTSAQKNPTAFYLCASSYGGTDTQYFGPGTRLTVL.

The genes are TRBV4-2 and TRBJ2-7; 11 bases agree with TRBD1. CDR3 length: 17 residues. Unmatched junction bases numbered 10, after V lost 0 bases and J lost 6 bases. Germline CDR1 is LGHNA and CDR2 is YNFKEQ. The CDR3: CASSQDLIGQGASEQYF. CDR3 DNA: TGTGCCAGCAGCCAAGATTTGATAGGACAGGGGGCCAGCGAGCAGTACTTC.

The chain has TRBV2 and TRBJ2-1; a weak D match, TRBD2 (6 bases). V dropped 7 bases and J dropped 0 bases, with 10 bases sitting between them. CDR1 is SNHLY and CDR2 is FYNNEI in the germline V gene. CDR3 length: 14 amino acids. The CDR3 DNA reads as TGTGCCAGCATCCGCGGGATCTCCTACAATGAGCAGTTCTTC. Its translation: CASIRGISYNEQFF.

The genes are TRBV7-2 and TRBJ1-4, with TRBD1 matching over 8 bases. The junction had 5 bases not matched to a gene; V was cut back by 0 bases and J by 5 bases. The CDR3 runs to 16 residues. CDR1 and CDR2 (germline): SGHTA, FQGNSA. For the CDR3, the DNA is TGTGCCAGCAGCTTAGCTATTGGGACAGGCAATGAAAAACTGTTTTTT. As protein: CASSLAIGTGNEKLFF.